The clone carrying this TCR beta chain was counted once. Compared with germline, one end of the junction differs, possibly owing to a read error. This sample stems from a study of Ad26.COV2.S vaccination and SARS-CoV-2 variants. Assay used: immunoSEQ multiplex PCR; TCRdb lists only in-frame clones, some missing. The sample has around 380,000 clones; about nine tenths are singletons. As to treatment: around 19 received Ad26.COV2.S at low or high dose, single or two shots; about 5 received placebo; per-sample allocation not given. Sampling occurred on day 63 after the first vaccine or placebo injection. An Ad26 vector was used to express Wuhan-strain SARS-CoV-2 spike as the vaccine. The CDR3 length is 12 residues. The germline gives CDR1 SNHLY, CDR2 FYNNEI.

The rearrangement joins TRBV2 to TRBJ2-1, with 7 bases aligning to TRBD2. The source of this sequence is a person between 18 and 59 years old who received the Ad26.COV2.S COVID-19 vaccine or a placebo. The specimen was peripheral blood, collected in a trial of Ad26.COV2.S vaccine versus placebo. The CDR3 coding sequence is TGTGCCAGCAGTGGGGACTACAGTGAGCAGTTCTTC. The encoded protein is CASSGDYSEQFF.